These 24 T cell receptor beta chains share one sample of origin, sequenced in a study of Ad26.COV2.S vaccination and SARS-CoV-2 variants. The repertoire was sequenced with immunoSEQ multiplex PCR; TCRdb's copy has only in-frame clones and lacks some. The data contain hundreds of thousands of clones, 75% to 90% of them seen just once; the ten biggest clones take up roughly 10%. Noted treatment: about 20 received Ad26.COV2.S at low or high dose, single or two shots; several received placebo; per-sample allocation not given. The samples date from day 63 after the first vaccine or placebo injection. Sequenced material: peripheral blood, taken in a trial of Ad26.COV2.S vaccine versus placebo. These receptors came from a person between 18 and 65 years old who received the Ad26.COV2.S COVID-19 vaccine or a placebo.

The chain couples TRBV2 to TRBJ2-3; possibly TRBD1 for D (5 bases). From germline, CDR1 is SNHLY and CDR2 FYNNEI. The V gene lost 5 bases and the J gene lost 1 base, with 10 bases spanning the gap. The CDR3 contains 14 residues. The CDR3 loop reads CASSKLTGTDTQYF. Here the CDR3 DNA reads TGTGCCAGCAGTAAGCTGACAGGCACAGATACGCAGTATTTT.

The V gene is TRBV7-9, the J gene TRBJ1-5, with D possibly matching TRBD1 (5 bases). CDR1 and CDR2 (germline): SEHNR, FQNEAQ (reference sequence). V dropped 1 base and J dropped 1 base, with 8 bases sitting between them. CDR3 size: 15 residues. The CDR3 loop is CASSLGRGSNQPQHF. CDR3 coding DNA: TGTGCCAGCAGCTTAGGAAGGGGCAGCAATCAGCCCCAGCATTTT.

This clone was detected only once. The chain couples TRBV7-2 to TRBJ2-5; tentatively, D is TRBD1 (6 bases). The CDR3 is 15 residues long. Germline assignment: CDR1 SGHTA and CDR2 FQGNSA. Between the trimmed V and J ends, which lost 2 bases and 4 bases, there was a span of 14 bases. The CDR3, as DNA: TGTGCCAGCAGCTTATCCCGGGACACCTCAGAGACCCAGTACTTC. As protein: CASSLSRDTSETQYF.

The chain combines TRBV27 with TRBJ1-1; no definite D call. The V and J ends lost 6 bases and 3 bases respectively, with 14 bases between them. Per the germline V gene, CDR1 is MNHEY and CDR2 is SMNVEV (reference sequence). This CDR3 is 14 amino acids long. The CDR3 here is CASSLVGIHTEAFF. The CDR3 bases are TGTGCCAGCAGCCTAGTAGGGATACACACTGAAGCTTTCTTT.

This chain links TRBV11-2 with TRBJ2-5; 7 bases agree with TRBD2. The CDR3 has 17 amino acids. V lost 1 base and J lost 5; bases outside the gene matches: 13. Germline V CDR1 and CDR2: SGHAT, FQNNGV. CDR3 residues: CASSLVGREWKRETQYF. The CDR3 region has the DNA TGTGCCAGCAGCTTAGTGGGGCGGGAGTGGAAGAGGGAGACCCAGTACTTC.

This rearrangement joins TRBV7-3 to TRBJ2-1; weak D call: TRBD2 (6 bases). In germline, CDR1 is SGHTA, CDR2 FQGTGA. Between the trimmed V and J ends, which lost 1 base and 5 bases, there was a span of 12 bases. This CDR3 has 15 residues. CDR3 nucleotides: TGTGCCAGCAGCTTAAGTGGCGGGAAAAACAATGAGCAGTTCTTC. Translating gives CASSLSGGKNNEQFF.

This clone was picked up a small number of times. CDR3 protein: CASSFYHNEQFF. CDR3 DNA: TGTGCCAGCAGTTTCTACCACAATGAGCAGTTCTTC. The rearrangement links TRBV6-2 or TRBV6-3 to TRBJ2-1; D is uncertain. The CDR3 runs 12 residues. V was shortened by 4 bases and J by 5 bases, with 6 bases between the two germline ends. Germline CDR1 and CDR2: MNHEY and SVGEGT.

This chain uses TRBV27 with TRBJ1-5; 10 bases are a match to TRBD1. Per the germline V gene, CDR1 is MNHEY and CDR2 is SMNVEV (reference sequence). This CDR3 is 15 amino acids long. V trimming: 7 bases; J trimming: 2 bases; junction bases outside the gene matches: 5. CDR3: CASTSGTGGNQPQHF. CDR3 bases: TGTGCCAGCACCTCCGGGACAGGGGGCAATCAGCCCCAGCATTTT.

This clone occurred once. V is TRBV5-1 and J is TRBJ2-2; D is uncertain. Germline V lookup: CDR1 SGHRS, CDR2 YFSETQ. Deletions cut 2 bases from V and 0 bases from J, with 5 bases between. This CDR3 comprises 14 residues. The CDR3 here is CASSLNPNTGELFF. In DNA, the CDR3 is TGCGCCAGCAGCTTAAACCCGAACACCGGGGAGCTGTTTTTT.

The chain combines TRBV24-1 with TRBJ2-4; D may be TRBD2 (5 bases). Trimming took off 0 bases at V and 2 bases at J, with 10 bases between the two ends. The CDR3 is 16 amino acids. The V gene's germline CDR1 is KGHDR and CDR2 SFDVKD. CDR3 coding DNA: TGTGCCACCAGTGATTTGGCAGCCGGGACCAAAAACATTCAGTACTTC. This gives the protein CATSDLAAGTKNIQYF.

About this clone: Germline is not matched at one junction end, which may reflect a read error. The CDR3 nucleotides read TGTGCCAGCACTTTACCAGGGATGGGTAATGAAAAACTGTTTTTT. Amino acids: CASTLPGMGNEKLFF. The J gene is TRBJ1-4, the V gene TRBV28, with D possibly TRBD1 on 5 matching bases. The CDR3 spans 15 residues. Per germline, CDR1 MDHEN and CDR2 SYDVKM.

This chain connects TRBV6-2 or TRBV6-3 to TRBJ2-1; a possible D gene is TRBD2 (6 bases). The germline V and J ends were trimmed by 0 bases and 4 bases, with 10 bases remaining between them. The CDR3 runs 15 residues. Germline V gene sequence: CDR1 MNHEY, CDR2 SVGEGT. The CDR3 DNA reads TGTGCCAGCAGTTACTCTGGGCTAGCGTACAATGAGCAGTTCTTC. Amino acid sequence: CASSYSGLAYNEQFF.

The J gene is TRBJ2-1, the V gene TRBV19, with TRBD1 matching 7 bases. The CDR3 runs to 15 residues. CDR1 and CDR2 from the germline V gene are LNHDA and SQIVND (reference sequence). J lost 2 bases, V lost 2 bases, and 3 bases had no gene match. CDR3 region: CASSIQGQTYNEQFF. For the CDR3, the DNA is TGTGCCAGTAGTATACAGGGACAGACCTACAATGAGCAGTTCTTC.

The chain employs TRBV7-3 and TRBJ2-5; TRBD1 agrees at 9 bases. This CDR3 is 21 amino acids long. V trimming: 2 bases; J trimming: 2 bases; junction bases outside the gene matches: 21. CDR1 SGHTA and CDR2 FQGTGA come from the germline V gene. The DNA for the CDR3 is TGTGCCAGCAGCTTACCCCACCCCCTAAGGGACAGGGCTTTTCAACAAGAGACCCAGTACTTC. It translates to CASSLPHPLRDRAFQQETQYF.

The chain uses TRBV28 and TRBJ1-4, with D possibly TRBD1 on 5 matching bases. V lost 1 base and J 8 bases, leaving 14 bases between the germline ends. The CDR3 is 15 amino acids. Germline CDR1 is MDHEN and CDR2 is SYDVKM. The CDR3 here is CASSLSQGGREKLFF. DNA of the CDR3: TGTGCCAGCAGTTTATCCCAGGGAGGGAGGGAAAAACTGTTTTTT.

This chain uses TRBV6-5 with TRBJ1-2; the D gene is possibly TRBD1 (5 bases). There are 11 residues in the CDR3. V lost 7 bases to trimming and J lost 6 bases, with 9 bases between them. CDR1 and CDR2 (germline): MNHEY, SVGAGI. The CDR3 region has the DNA TGTGCCAGCACCGGGGGGAATGGCTACACCTTC. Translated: CASTGGNGYTF.

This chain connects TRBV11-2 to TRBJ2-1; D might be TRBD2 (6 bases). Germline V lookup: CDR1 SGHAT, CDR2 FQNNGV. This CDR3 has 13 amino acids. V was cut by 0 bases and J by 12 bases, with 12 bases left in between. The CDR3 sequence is CASSLEGSGSQFF. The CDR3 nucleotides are TGTGCCAGCAGCTTAGAGGGGAGCGGGTCGCAGTTCTTC. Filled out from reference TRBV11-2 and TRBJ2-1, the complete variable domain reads EAGVAQSPRYKIIEKRQSVAFWCNPISGHATLYWYQQILGQGPKLLIQFQNNGVVDDSQLPKDRFSAERLKGVDSTLKIQPAKLEDSAVYLCASSLEGSGSQFFGPGTRLTVL.

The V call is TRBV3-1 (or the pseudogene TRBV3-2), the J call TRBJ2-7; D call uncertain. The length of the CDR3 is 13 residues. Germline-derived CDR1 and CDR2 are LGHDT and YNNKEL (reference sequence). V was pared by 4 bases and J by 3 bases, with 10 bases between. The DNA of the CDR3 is TGTGCCAGCAGCCGTAGTACCAACTACGAGCAGTACTTC. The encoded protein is CASSRSTNYEQYF.

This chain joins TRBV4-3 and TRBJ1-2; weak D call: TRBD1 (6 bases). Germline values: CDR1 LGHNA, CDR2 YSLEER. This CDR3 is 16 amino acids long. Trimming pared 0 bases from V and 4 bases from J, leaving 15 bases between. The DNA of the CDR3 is TGCGCCAGCAGCCAAGATCCGAGACAGGCAATCTATGGCTACACCTTC. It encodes CASSQDPRQAIYGYTF.

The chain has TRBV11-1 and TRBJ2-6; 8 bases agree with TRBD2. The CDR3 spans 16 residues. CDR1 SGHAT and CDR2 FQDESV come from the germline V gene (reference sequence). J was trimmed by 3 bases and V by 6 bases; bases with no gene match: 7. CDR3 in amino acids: CASSSRLASGANVLTF. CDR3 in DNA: TGTGCCAGCAGTTCCCGACTAGCGAGTGGGGCCAACGTCCTGACTTTC.

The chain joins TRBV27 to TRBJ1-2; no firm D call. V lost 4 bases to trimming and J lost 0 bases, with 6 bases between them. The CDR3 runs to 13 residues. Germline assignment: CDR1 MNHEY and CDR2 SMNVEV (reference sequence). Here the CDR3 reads CASSSSANYGYTF. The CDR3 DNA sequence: TGTGCCAGCAGTTCCAGTGCTAACTATGGCTACACCTTC.

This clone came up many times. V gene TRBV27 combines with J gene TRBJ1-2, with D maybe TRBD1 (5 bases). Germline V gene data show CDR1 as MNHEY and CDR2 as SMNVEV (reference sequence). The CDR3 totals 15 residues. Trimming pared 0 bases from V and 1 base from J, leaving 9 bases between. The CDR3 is CASSLSSGLNYGYTF. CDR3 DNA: TGTGCCAGCAGTTTATCCTCGGGACTTAACTATGGCTACACCTTC.

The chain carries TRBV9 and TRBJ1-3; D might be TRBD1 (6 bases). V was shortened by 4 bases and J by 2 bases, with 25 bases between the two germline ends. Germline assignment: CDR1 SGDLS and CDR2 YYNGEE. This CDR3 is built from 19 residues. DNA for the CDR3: TGTGCCAGCAGCCCAAGATCCGCCTTAACAGGGACTCCTGGAAACACCATATATTTT. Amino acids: CASSPRSALTGTPGNTIYF.

The CDR3 region has the DNA TGTGCCAGCAGCCCCCAACAGGAGACTACGCAGTTCTTC. Amino acids: CASSPQQETTQFF. This chain connects TRBV11-2 to TRBJ2-1, with D perhaps TRBD1 or TRBD2 (5 bases each). The CDR3 has 13 residues. The V end was cut by 5 bases, the J end by 12 bases, with 17 bases between. The germline V gene encodes CDR1 SGHAT and CDR2 FQNNGV.